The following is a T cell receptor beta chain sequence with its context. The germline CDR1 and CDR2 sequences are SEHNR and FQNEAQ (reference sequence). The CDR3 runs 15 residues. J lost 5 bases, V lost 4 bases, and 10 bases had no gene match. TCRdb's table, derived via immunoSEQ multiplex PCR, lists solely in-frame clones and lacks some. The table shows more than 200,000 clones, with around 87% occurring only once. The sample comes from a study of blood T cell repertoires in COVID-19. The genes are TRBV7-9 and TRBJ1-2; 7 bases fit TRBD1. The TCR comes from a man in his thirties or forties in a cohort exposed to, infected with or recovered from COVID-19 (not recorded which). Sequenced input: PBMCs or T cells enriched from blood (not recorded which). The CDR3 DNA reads TGTGCCAGCAGCTCGACAGGGAACTACTATTATGGCTACACCTTC. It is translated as CASSSTGNYYYGYTF.